These 26 T cell receptor beta chains originate from one sample sequenced in a study of identical twins. Each CDR3 protein is one row after TCRdb ran MiXCR on the 5' RACE reads. This table holds 150,000 or so distinct CDR3 sequences, roughly 3.3% found once. The sequencing input was memory T cells sorted from blood. These receptors were taken from a man younger than 35 in good health.

This clonotype was seen ten or more times. This chain joins TRBV9 and TRBJ1-1; 8 positions agree with TRBD1. Trimming at V came to 0 bases and at J to 6 bases, leaving 13 bases not matched to a gene. The CDR3 sequence is 17 residues long. Germline V lookup: CDR1 SGDLS, CDR2 YYNGEE. CDR3 nucleotides: TGTGCCAGCAGCGTAGATGGACAGGGCGATTTTCGGGCTGAAGCTTTCTTT. Translation gives CASSVDGQGDFRAEAFF.

This clonotype has ten or more counts. The V and J genes are TRBV12-3 or TRBV12-4 and TRBJ2-1, with 7 bases aligning to TRBD1. The CDR3 extends over 15 amino acids. Germline trimming cut 3 bases from V and 9 bases from J; bases unmatched to any gene: 11. This CDR3 reads CASSFRNRGGGEQFF. CDR3 sequence (DNA): TGTGCCAGCAGTTTTCGCAACCGAGGGGGCGGTGAGCAGTTCTTC.

This clonotype showed up many times. The V call is TRBV5-1, the J call TRBJ2-3; 10 bases map to TRBD2. CDR3 size: 15 residues. CDR1 is SGHRS, CDR2 YFSETQ, per germline. The V gene end was trimmed by 4 bases and the J gene end by 1 base; junction bases not matched to a gene: 3. The CDR3 coding sequence is TGCGCCAGCAGCACAAGCGGGAGGGGCACAGATACGCAGTATTTT. Its protein product is CASSTSGRGTDTQYF.

This clonotype was found many times. The chain has TRBV4-2 and TRBJ2-1, with a possible D match to TRBD2 (7 bases). This CDR3 is built from 16 residues. Trimming stripped 4 bases from V and 9 bases from J, with 22 bases between. CDR1 and CDR2 from the germline V gene are LGHNA and YNFKEQ. The CDR3 is CASSLKGGGSSGEQFF. The CDR3 DNA reads TGTGCCAGCAGCCTCAAAGGGGGGGGGTCCAGTGGTGAGCAGTTCTTC.

This clonotype was seen ten or more times. The V gene is TRBV9, the J gene TRBJ2-5; perhaps TRBD1 as D (5 bases). Germline values: CDR1 SGDLS, CDR2 YYNGEE. The V end lost 1 base, the J end lost 4 bases, and 14 bases lay between the germline ends. The CDR3 is made up of 15 amino acids. DNA for the CDR3: TGTGCCAGCAGCGTATTCCCAGGGCTAGGAGAGACCCAGTACTTC. This codes for CASSVFPGLGETQYF.

This clonotype was counted at least ten times. The rearrangement uses TRBV5-5 and TRBJ1-1; tentatively, D is TRBD1 (6 bases). CDR1 and CDR2 (germline): SGHKS, YYEKEE (reference sequence). The CDR3 loop spans 15 amino acids. Trimming cost V 3 bases and J 1 base, with 13 bases left between them. As DNA, the CDR3 is TGTGCCAGCAGCTGGATGCAGGGGACGAACACTGAAGCTTTCTTT. This codes for CASSWMQGTNTEAFF.

This clonotype was counted many times. The V and J genes are TRBV10-3 and TRBJ1-1; D gene uncertain. CDR3 length: 14 amino acids. V was trimmed by 3 bases and J by 2 bases, leaving 10 bases between them. The germline V gene encodes CDR1 ENHRY and CDR2 SYGVKD. The CDR3 sequence is CAISERGSNTEAFF. CDR3 sequence (DNA): TGTGCCATCAGTGAACGGGGAAGTAACACTGAAGCTTTCTTT.

This clonotype came up many times. This chain's CDR3 is CATSRLDRGEKLFF. CDR3 nucleotide sequence: TGTGCCACCAGCAGATTAGACAGAGGTGAAAAACTGTTTTTT. This sequence joins TRBV15 and TRBJ1-4, with D perhaps TRBD1 (5 bases). Germline assignment: CDR1 LNHNV and CDR2 YYDKDF (reference sequence). The CDR3 extends over 14 amino acids. V was pared by 2 bases and J by 7 bases, with 11 bases between.

The gene calls are TRBV30 and TRBJ1-5, with TRBD1 identical over 9 bases. The CDR3 is 15 amino acids. Trimming took 2 bases from V and 1 from J; bases not matched to a gene: 3. Germline loops: CDR1 GTSNPN, CDR2 SVGIG (reference sequence). The CDR3 DNA sequence: TGTGCCTGGAGTATTGACAGGGGGAGCAATCAGCCCCAGCATTTT. This sequence encodes CAWSIDRGSNQPQHF.

Many counts were recorded for this clonotype. CDR3 bases: TGCGCCAGCAGCTTGGACGCGGTTAGCGGGAGAAAAAATGAGCAGTTCTTC. Its protein is CASSLDAVSGRKNEQFF. The chain is built from TRBV5-1 and TRBJ2-1; 9 positions match TRBD2. V shed 0 bases, J shed 7 bases, and the junction held 11 bases outside the gene matches. Germline V gives CDR1 SGHRS, CDR2 YFSETQ. The CDR3 totals 17 residues.

At least ten counts were recorded for this clonotype. V is TRBV29-1 and J is TRBJ2-1; D call uncertain. V gave up 7 bases and J gave up 0 bases, with 10 bases separating them. In germline, CDR1 is SQVTM, CDR2 ANQGSEA. CDR3 length equals 13 residues. The CDR3 DNA sequence: TGCAGCGCCGAGGCTAGCTCCTACAATGAGCAGTTCTTC. Its translation is CSAEASSYNEQFF.

This clonotype appeared many times. CDR3 amino acids: CASSLAGGEQYV. The CDR3 nucleotides are TGTGCCAGCAGCTTAGCCGGAGGCGAGCAGTACGTC. This rearrangement joins TRBV7-8 to TRBJ2-7; possibly TRBD2 for D (5 bases). The V end was cut by 0 bases, the J end by 6 bases, with 6 bases between. The germline gives CDR1 SGHVS, CDR2 FQNEAQ. The CDR3 totals 12 residues.

This clonotype was counted many times. The chain carries TRBV15 and TRBJ1-2, with D maybe TRBD1 (5 bases). The V end lost 0 bases, the J end lost 8 bases, and 13 bases lay between the germline ends. The CDR3 contains 14 residues. Germline V lookup: CDR1 LNHNV, CDR2 YYDKDF (reference sequence). The CDR3 DNA reads TGTGCCACCAGCAGAGATGGGGACCAGGCGGGCTACACCTTC. Protein: CATSRDGDQAGYTF.

This clonotype occurred many times. The chain joins TRBV11-2 to TRBJ2-3, with D possibly being TRBD1 (6 bases). The germline CDR1 and CDR2 sequences are SGHAT and FQNNGV. This CDR3 has 15 residues. The V end lost 6 bases, the J end lost 3 bases, and 16 bases lay between the germline ends. The CDR3 sequence is CASRALTGMTDTQYF. DNA for the CDR3: TGTGCCAGCAGGGCCCTAACAGGGATGACAGATACGCAGTATTTT.

In regard to this clonotype: Since a much larger clone is just one base distant, this may be a read error. CDR3 amino acids: CASSPTGEETQYF. Here the CDR3 DNA reads TGTGCCAGCAGCCCGACAGGGGAAGAGACCCAGTACTTC. V gene TRBV4-2 combines with J gene TRBJ2-5; TRBD1 aligns across 8 bases. Germline-derived CDR1 and CDR2 are LGHNA and YNFKEQ. Trimming at V came to 4 bases and at J to 3 bases, leaving 1 base not matched to a gene. The CDR3 consists of 13 residues.

The J gene is TRBJ2-1, the V gene TRBV29-1; 8 bases match TRBD1. CDR1 and CDR2 (germline): SQVTM, ANQGSEA. V shed 6 bases and J 7 bases; nucleotides not matched to a gene: 14. The CDR3 is made up of 15 amino acids. The CDR3, as DNA: TGCAGCGTCGGACACCGGGACAGGTGTGTAAATGAGCAGTTCTTC. Translating it yields CSVGHRDRCVNEQFF.

This clonotype came up many times. The V call is TRBV11-2, the J call TRBJ2-1, with TRBD2 as a possible D gene (5 bases). Trimming stripped 6 bases from V and 5 bases from J, with 17 bases between. The germline CDR1 and CDR2 sequences are SGHAT and FQNNGV. This CDR3 has 15 residues. The CDR3 region has the DNA TGTGCCAGCAGGCCCCACCTAGCTTCGCACAATGAGCAGTTCTTC. It encodes CASRPHLASHNEQFF.

This clonotype was observed at least ten times. The chain couples TRBV16 to TRBJ1-5, with D possibly TRBD1 on 6 matching bases. Trimming shortened V by 0 bases and J by 4 bases, and 13 bases separated the two germline ends. Germline CDR1 and CDR2: KGHSY and FQNENV. There are 16 residues in the CDR3. The CDR3 DNA reads TGTGCCAGCAGCCAATCGGGGGGCAGAACGAATCAGCCCCAGCATTTT. This gives the protein CASSQSGGRTNQPQHF.

This clonotype was recorded many times. The gene calls are TRBV7-9 and TRBJ2-1, with D possibly matching TRBD1 (6 bases). The V end was cut by 5 bases, the J end by 6 bases, with 17 bases between. Germline values: CDR1 SEHNR, CDR2 FQNEAQ (reference sequence). The length of the CDR3 is 15 residues. CDR3 region: CASSAQGKGSNEQFF. CDR3 in DNA: TGTGCCAGCAGCGCGCAGGGGAAGGGTAGCAATGAGCAGTTCTTC.

This clonotype was recorded many times. The chain employs TRBV7-8 and TRBJ1-2; D perhaps matches TRBD1 (5 bases). Trimming left V 1 base short and J 6 bases short, with 15 bases between. The CDR3 sequence is 15 residues long. Germline lookup yields CDR1 SGHVS and CDR2 FQNEAQ. In DNA, the CDR3 is TGTGCCAGCAGCTTAGACGGTTCGGGACGGAATGGCTACACCTTC. Amino acid sequence: CASSLDGSGRNGYTF.

This clonotype was seen ten or more times. The chain couples TRBV9 to TRBJ2-1; 12 positions agree with TRBD2. V was clipped by 0 bases and J by 7 bases; unmatched bases: 2. Germline CDR1 reads SGDLS; CDR2 reads YYNGEE. This CDR3 has 15 residues. The CDR3 nucleotides read TGTGCCAGCAGCGTAGGGACTAGCGGGGCGAATGAGCAGTTCTTC. Its translation is CASSVGTSGANEQFF.

This clonotype was found a few times. V is TRBV14 and J is TRBJ1-6; D is unclear. The CDR3 loop spans 12 amino acids. V dropped 2 bases and J dropped 10 bases, with 6 bases sitting between them. Germline V gene data show CDR1 as SGHDN and CDR2 as FVKESK. This CDR3 is CASSQFTSPLHF. The DNA for the CDR3 is TGTGCCAGCAGCCAATTTACCTCACCCCTCCACTTT.

This clonotype was observed many times. The chain links TRBV20-1 to TRBJ2-7; TRBD2 matches at 7 bases. Trimming cost V 3 bases and J 3 bases; bases outside gene matches: 5. The CDR3 has 13 residues. Per germline, CDR1 DFQATT and CDR2 SNEGSKA (reference sequence). The CDR3 here is CSASGGKDYEQYF. CDR3 nucleotide sequence: TGCAGTGCTAGCGGGGGGAAGGACTACGAGCAGTACTTC.

This clonotype came up many times. V usage is TRBV20-1 and J usage is TRBJ1-6; 7 positions match TRBD1. This CDR3 region has 13 residues. With 6 bases clipped from V and 8 bases from J, the junction kept 7 bases outside the gene matches. Germline V gene data show CDR1 as DFQATT and CDR2 as SNEGSKA (reference sequence). The CDR3 protein is CSANGDSYSPLHF. The CDR3, as DNA: TGCAGTGCGAACGGGGACAGTTATTCACCCCTCCACTTT.

Many counts were recorded for this clonotype. The chain joins TRBV7-6 to TRBJ2-1, with 10 bases lining up with TRBD2. The CDR3 has 15 residues. V trimming: 5 bases; J trimming: 10 bases; junction bases outside the gene matches: 11. Germline values: CDR1 SGHVS, CDR2 FNYEAQ. In nucleotides, the CDR3 is TGTGCCAGCAGCCCCAGCGGGAGGGCCCAAGGGGAGCAGTTCTTC. This gives the protein CASSPSGRAQGEQFF.

There are a few counts of this clonotype. The V gene is TRBV20-1, the J gene TRBJ2-1, with unresolved D. CDR3 length: 12 amino acids. Germline V gives CDR1 DFQATT, CDR2 SNEGSKA (reference sequence). With 8 bases removed from V and 0 bases from J, the gap between germline ends came to 8 bases. CDR3 sequence (DNA): TGCAGTCGCCGATCCTCCTACAATGAGCAGTTCTTC. Encoded protein: CSRRSSYNEQFF.